The 30 T cell receptor beta chains given below trace back to one sample, sequenced in a study of neurological immune-mediated disorders. TCRdb recomputed calls from the 5' RACE reads with MiXCR, one row per CDR3 protein. The table lists tens of thousands of distinct CDR3 sequences, around 4% of them singletons. Sequenced material: PBMCs. The receptors were gathered from a man under 40 with multiple sclerosis.

This clonotype was detected many times. The CDR3 region is CASSYRGFNEKLFF. CDR3 sequence (DNA): TGTGCCAGCAGTTACAGGGGTTTTAATGAAAAACTGTTTTTT. The genes are TRBV6-5 and TRBJ1-4; tentative D call: TRBD1 (5 bases). CDR1 is MNHEY, CDR2 SVGAGI, per germline. The V end lost 2 bases, the J end lost 4 bases, and 8 bases lay between the germline ends. This CDR3 spans 14 amino acids.

In this sample, this clonotype turned up many times. The V gene is TRBV7-2, the J gene TRBJ2-2, with D uncertain. Germline CDR1 reads SGHTA; CDR2 reads FQGNSA. Trimming stripped 5 bases from V and 5 bases from J, with 9 bases between. This CDR3 has 13 residues. The CDR3 here is CASSPSSTGELFF. CDR3 coding DNA: TGTGCCAGCAGCCCCTCGAGTACCGGGGAGCTGTTTTTT.

This clonotype has a count of ten or more. The gene calls are TRBV5-1 and TRBJ2-5; D gene uncertain. V was cut by 0 bases and J by 5 bases, with 11 bases left in between. Germline V gives CDR1 SGHRS, CDR2 YFSETQ. This CDR3 region has 14 residues. The CDR3 coding sequence is TGCGCCAGCAGCTTGGAAGCCCGGCGGGAGACCCAGTACTTC. The encoded protein is CASSLEARRETQYF.

At least ten counts were recorded for this clonotype. V is TRBV3-1 and J is TRBJ2-5; D ambiguous. Looked up from germline, CDR1 is LGHDT and CDR2 is YNNKEL (reference sequence). The germline V and J ends were trimmed by 4 bases and 13 bases, with 16 bases remaining between them. The CDR3 is made up of 12 amino acids. CDR3 in DNA: TGTGCCAGCAGCCCAGGAAGCAAGGTTTGGTACTTC. Protein product: CASSPGSKVWYF.

There are many counts of this clonotype. The rearrangement joins TRBV3-1 to TRBJ2-1; possibly TRBD2 for D (5 bases). The CDR3 spans 15 residues. The germline V gene has CDR1 LGHDT and CDR2 YNNKEL (reference sequence). Trimming removed 3 bases from V and 4 bases from J, with 13 bases in between. In nucleotides, the CDR3 is TGTGCCAGCAGCCAGGCGGGCCCCCGATACAATGAGCAGTTCTTC. Translated: CASSQAGPRYNEQFF.

At least ten counts were recorded for this clonotype. The DNA for the CDR3 is TGCAGTGTCAAGGCCCAGCGGGATTACGAGCAGTACTTC. It codes for CSVKAQRDYEQYF. V is TRBV20-1 and J is TRBJ2-7; 7 bases agree with TRBD2. V lost 7 bases and J lost 4; bases outside the gene matches: 10. Germline V gene data show CDR1 as DFQATT and CDR2 as SNEGSKA (reference sequence). CDR3 length: 13 residues.

This clonotype has ten or more counts. This sequence joins TRBV20-1 and TRBJ1-2, with D possibly matching TRBD1 (5 bases). The CDR3 covers 14 residues. From germline, CDR1 is DFQATT and CDR2 SNEGSKA (reference sequence). With 4 bases removed from V and 6 bases from J, the gap between germline ends came to 18 bases. The CDR3 here is CSATPGRKIHGYTF. The CDR3 DNA reads as TGCAGTGCTACACCGGGACGGAAGATCCATGGCTACACCTTC.

This clonotype was detected many times. The chain uses TRBV7-2 and TRBJ2-1, with a possible D match to TRBD1 (5 bases). V was cut by 5 bases and J by 6 bases, with 14 bases left in between. Germline V CDR1 and CDR2: SGHTA, FQGNSA. CDR3 length: 14 residues. CDR3 sequence (DNA): TGTGCCAGCAGCCCCCCCGCAGGGTCCAATGAGCAGTTCTTC. The encoded protein is CASSPPAGSNEQFF.

This clonotype was counted at least ten times. The chain uses TRBV7-3 and TRBJ2-3; 8 bases map to TRBD2. The CDR3 runs 19 residues. CDR1 is SGHTA, CDR2 FQGTGA, per germline. V dropped 5 bases and J dropped 2; count of bases not matched to a gene: 18. CDR3: CASSPAYPSGGSFTDTQYF. In nucleotides, the CDR3 is TGTGCCAGCAGCCCAGCCTACCCCAGCGGGGGTAGTTTCACAGATACGCAGTATTTT.

This clonotype was seen ten or more times. This chain joins TRBV5-6 and TRBJ1-6; D gene uncertain. The V end was cut by 0 bases, the J end by 10 bases, with 17 bases between. Germline CDR1 is SGHDT and CDR2 is YYEEEE. The CDR3 length is 16 residues. This chain's CDR3 is CASSLVSLANSSPLHF. The DNA of the CDR3 is TGTGCCAGCAGCTTGGTTTCCCTGGCGAACTCATCACCCCTCCACTTT. The complete variable domain, with remaining parts taken from reference TRBV5-6 and TRBJ1-6, reads DAGVTQSPTHLIKTRGQQVTLRCSPKSGHDTVSWYQQALGQGPQFIFQYYEEEERQRGNFPDRFSGHQFPNYSSELNVNALLLGDSALYLCASSLVSLANSSPLHFGNGTRLTVT.

This clonotype occurred many times. The chain uses TRBV27 and TRBJ1-6, with D hard to call. V lost 4 bases and J lost 0, with 10 bases in between. The CDR3 length is 16 residues. The germline V gene has CDR1 MNHEY and CDR2 SMNVEV (reference sequence). CDR3 in DNA: TGTGCCAGCAGTTATCGGGGAAGCTCCTATAATTCACCCCTCCACTTT. As protein: CASSYRGSSYNSPLHF.

This clonotype has ten or more counts. The V gene is TRBV3-1, the J gene TRBJ2-1, with 7 positions matching TRBD1. CDR3 length: 15 amino acids. J was trimmed by 5 bases and V by 4 bases; bases with no gene match: 8. Germline V gene data show CDR1 as LGHDT and CDR2 as YNNKEL (reference sequence). CDR3 sequence (DNA): TGTGCCAGCAGCCCTAGACAGGGTCAGAACAATGAGCAGTTCTTC. This encodes CASSPRQGQNNEQFF.

This clonotype was found many times. This chain joins TRBV10-3 and TRBJ1-1; D may be TRBD1 (5 bases). V was shortened by 2 bases and J by 9 bases, with 10 bases between the two germline ends. Germline lookup yields CDR1 ENHRY and CDR2 SYGVKD. CDR3 length: 12 amino acids. As DNA, the CDR3 is TGTGCCATCAGTGAGGAGGGGACTCAAGCTTTCTTT. Translation gives CAISEEGTQAFF.

This clonotype came up many times. Germline is not matched at one junction end, which may reflect a read error. The chain uses TRBV4-1 and TRBJ1-2; 9 bases map to TRBD1. The length of the CDR3 is 15 residues. Germline V gene sequence: CDR1 MGHRA, CDR2 YSYEKL. CDR3 sequence: CASTQQGAKGYGYTF. The CDR3 DNA reads TGCGCCAGCACCCAACAGGGGGCAAAGGGCTATGGCTACACCTTC.

This chain joins TRBV28 and TRBJ2-1; 9 bases line up with TRBD2. CDR1 and CDR2 (germline): MDHEN, SYDVKM. V shed 3 bases, J shed 7 bases, and the junction held 10 bases outside the gene matches. The length of the CDR3 is 16 residues. The CDR3 sequence: CASSFNLAGRGNEQFF. The CDR3 DNA follows: TGTGCCAGCAGTTTTAACCTAGCGGGACGGGGGAATGAGCAGTTCTTC.

This clonotype was recorded a few times. A junction boundary mismatches the germline segment, possibly from a read error. The CDR3 here is CSARIVGPSNQPQNF. CDR3 nucleotide sequence: TGCAGTGCAAGAATAGTCGGCCCTAGCAATCAGCCCCAGAATTTT. V and J are TRBV20-1 and TRBJ1-5; no definite D call. The CDR3 length is 15 residues. CDR1 and CDR2 from the germline V gene are DFQATT and SNEGSKA (reference sequence).

This clonotype was counted ten times or more. The V gene is TRBV29-1, the J gene TRBJ1-2, with TRBD1 as a possible D gene (5 bases). This CDR3 has 12 amino acids. The V gene's germline CDR1 is SQVTM and CDR2 ANQGSEA. With 6 bases removed from V and 8 bases from J, the gap between germline ends came to 16 bases. The CDR3 reads CSVQGLRGGYTF. CDR3 sequence (DNA): TGCAGCGTCCAAGGGCTGAGGGGAGGCTACACCTTC.

This clonotype occurred many times. The chain carries TRBV6-5 and TRBJ2-2, with D perhaps TRBD2 (5 bases). CDR1 and CDR2 from the germline V gene are MNHEY and SVGAGI. Between the trimmed V and J ends, which lost 0 bases and 4 bases, there was a span of 15 bases. The CDR3 contains 17 residues. CDR3 DNA sequence: TGTGCCAGCAGTTACTCGTCGCAGGAGGCGGCCACCGGGGAGCTGTTTTTT. This gives the protein CASSYSSQEAATGELFF.

This clonotype was counted at least ten times. V usage is TRBV29-1 and J usage is TRBJ1-1; tentative D call: TRBD1 (6 bases). V lost 6 bases and J 4 bases, leaving 18 bases between the germline ends. The CDR3 covers 14 residues. Germline CDR1 SQVTM, CDR2 ANQGSEA. This CDR3 reads CSVGGPVGGTEAFF. The CDR3 region has the DNA TGCAGCGTCGGGGGGCCCGTCGGGGGCACTGAAGCTTTCTTT.

This clonotype was observed at least ten times. This chain links TRBV3-1 with TRBJ1-1; D may be TRBD1 (6 bases). The V gene lost 4 bases and the J gene lost 1 base, with 10 bases spanning the gap. Germline V gene lookup returns CDR1 LGHDT and CDR2 YNNKEL (reference sequence). CDR3 length: 14 residues. CDR3 bases: TGTGCCAGCAGCCTCCGGGACAAGAACACTGAAGCTTTCTTT. Translating it yields CASSLRDKNTEAFF.

Many counts were recorded for this clonotype. The CDR3 here is CSAGDRDRVHEQYF. The CDR3 DNA sequence: TGCAGCGCCGGAGACCGGGACAGGGTCCACGAGCAGTACTTC. The chain is built from TRBV29-1 and TRBJ2-7, with 9 positions matching TRBD1. Germline CDR1 is SQVTM and CDR2 is ANQGSEA. The CDR3 length is 14 residues. Germline trimming cut 7 bases from V and 5 bases from J; bases unmatched to any gene: 12.

This clonotype was found many times. The CDR3 DNA reads TGTGCCAGCAGCTTCGCGAGAGGGTCCTTCGAAGCTTTCTTT. Its translation: CASSFARGSFEAFF. The chain joins TRBV7-2 to TRBJ1-1; D unresolved. V gave up 3 bases and J gave up 8 bases, with 16 bases separating them. Germline-derived CDR1 and CDR2 are SGHTA and FQGNSA. The CDR3 runs 14 residues.

This clonotype was counted many times. The rearrangement links TRBV28 to TRBJ2-5, with 9 bases identical to TRBD2. J was trimmed by 0 bases and V by 3 bases; bases with no gene match: 14. The germline gives CDR1 MDHEN, CDR2 SYDVKM. The CDR3 loop spans 19 amino acids. The CDR3 sequence: CASSFVWAGGREYQETQYF. CDR3 DNA sequence: TGTGCCAGCAGTTTTGTATGGGCTGGCGGGAGGGAGTACCAAGAGACCCAGTACTTC.

The CDR3 sequence: CASATAAGPGAFF. The CDR3 coding sequence is TGTGCTAGTGCCACGGCCGCGGGCCCGGGGGCTTTCTTT. V is TRBV12-5 and J is TRBJ1-1; D is unresolved. Germline CDR1 is LGHNT and CDR2 is FRNRAP. CDR3 length equals 13 residues. The V end was cut by 7 bases, the J end by 11 bases, with 20 bases between.

This clonotype was detected ten times or more. The chain recombines TRBV6-4 with TRBJ2-3; D gene ambiguous. V gave up 4 bases and J gave up 4 bases, with 9 bases separating them. The germline CDR1 and CDR2 sequences are MRHNA and SNTAGT. The CDR3 has 13 residues. DNA for the CDR3: TGTGCCAGCAGTGCGACCCTTTCAGATACGCAGTATTTT. Its translation is CASSATLSDTQYF.

This clonotype showed up many times. The chain has TRBV20-1 and TRBJ2-3; D may be TRBD2 (5 bases). With 0 bases removed from V and 4 bases from J, the gap between germline ends came to 14 bases. Germline loops: CDR1 DFQATT, CDR2 SNEGSKA (reference sequence). There are 15 residues in the CDR3. In nucleotides, the CDR3 is TGCAGTGCTAGAGAATTTGTGGGAGCTGCAGATACGCAGTATTTT. This gives the protein CSAREFVGAADTQYF.

The table lists this clonotype with a few counts. This rearrangement joins TRBV27 to TRBJ1-1, with D possibly TRBD1 on 5 matching bases. V gave up 5 bases and J gave up 4 bases, with 17 bases separating them. This CDR3 is 15 amino acids long. Per the germline V gene, CDR1 is MNHEY and CDR2 is SMNVEV (reference sequence). In DNA, the CDR3 is TGTGCCAGCAGTCCCAGGATTGGGGCCAGCACTGAAGCTTTCTTT. Translating it yields CASSPRIGASTEAFF.

This clonotype was seen many times. The V gene is TRBV20-1, the J gene TRBJ2-3; D not resolved. Germline lookup yields CDR1 DFQATT and CDR2 SNEGSKA (reference sequence). The CDR3 contains 16 residues. V lost 1 base, J lost 0 bases, and 14 bases lay in between. The CDR3 spells CSARAPGITSTDTQYF. The CDR3 DNA reads as TGCAGTGCTAGAGCCCCGGGTATTACTAGCACAGATACGCAGTATTTT.

This clonotype was observed a handful of times. Here the CDR3 reads CSATRGPRSYNEQFF. In nucleotides, the CDR3 is TGCAGTGCTACCAGGGGGCCCAGATCCTACAATGAGCAGTTCTTC. The rearrangement uses TRBV20-1 and TRBJ2-1, with 8 positions matching TRBD1. The germline CDR1 and CDR2 sequences are DFQATT and SNEGSKA (reference sequence). The CDR3 length is 15 residues. J was trimmed by 1 base and V by 4 bases; bases with no gene match: 6.

In this sample, this clonotype turned up many times. The chain is built from TRBV7-6 and TRBJ2-1; a weak D match, TRBD2 (5 bases). The CDR3 covers 14 residues. CDR1 and CDR2 from the germline V gene are SGHVS and FNYEAQ. V shed 1 base and J shed 9 bases, with 13 bases lying between them. The chain's CDR3 is CASSLGVGVLEQFF. Here the CDR3 DNA reads TGTGCCAGCAGCTTAGGGGTCGGGGTGCTTGAGCAGTTCTTC.